These 22 T cell receptor beta chains were sequenced from one sample in a study of T cell repertoires in cytomegalovirus infection. TCRdb passed the reads through MiXCR, listing each CDR3 protein once. The sample includes 180,000 or so distinct CDR3 sequences, approximately 17% of them seen just once. The sample was CD8+ T cells from PBMCs. These receptors all come from a human donor in good health (CMV status not recorded). Some clones in this sample may be carry-over from other donors' samples.

A few counts support this clonotype. This sequence joins TRBV7-9 and TRBJ1-4; no definite D call. CDR3 size: 15 residues. Trimming removed 0 bases from V and 3 bases from J, with 8 bases in between. The V gene's germline CDR1 is SEHNR and CDR2 FQNEAQ (reference sequence). The CDR3 loop reads CASSLARASNEKLFF. CDR3 nucleotides: TGTGCCAGCAGCTTAGCAAGGGCGTCTAATGAAAAACTGTTTTTT.

A few counts support this clonotype. This sequence joins TRBV5-6 and TRBJ2-7, with TRBD1 matching 12 bases. The CDR3 is 16 residues long. With V trimmed by 5 bases and J by 2 bases, 8 bases remained unmatched. CDR1 and CDR2 from the germline V gene are SGHDT and YYEEEE. This CDR3 reads CASSPGGTGGPYEQYF. The CDR3 DNA is TGTGCCAGCAGTCCTGGTGGGACAGGGGGCCCCTACGAGCAGTACTTC.

The rearrangement links TRBV10-3 to TRBJ2-1; either TRBD1 or TRBD2 may fit D (5 bases each). V was trimmed by 11 bases and J by 8 bases, leaving 22 bases between them. This CDR3 comprises 14 residues. The V gene's germline CDR1 is ENHRY and CDR2 SYGVKD. CDR3 sequence (DNA): TGTGCCGGGGGTAATTCGGACTCTCCCCATGAGCAGTTCTTC. Translating gives CAGGNSDSPHEQFF.

This clonotype was counted only a few times. The chain combines TRBV14 with TRBJ2-2; D remains unclear. Germline V gene lookup returns CDR1 SGHDN and CDR2 FVKESK. CDR3 length: 17 residues. The ends were cut back, 3 bases at V and 1 base at J, with 15 bases in the middle. The CDR3 nucleotides read TGTGCCAGCAGCCATACCAAAGCAGTCCTGAACACCGGGGAGCTGTTTTTT. Translation gives CASSHTKAVLNTGELFF.

The CDR3 here is CASSSPDRGTEAFF. Written as DNA, the CDR3 is TGTGCCAGCAGTTCTCCAGACAGGGGCACTGAAGCTTTCTTT. The V call is TRBV28, the J call TRBJ1-1; 8 nucleotides agree with TRBD1. The CDR3 spans 14 residues. Trimming removed 4 bases from V and 4 bases from J; junction bases left unmatched: 5. Germline V gene lookup returns CDR1 MDHEN and CDR2 SYDVKM.

Only a few counts were recorded for this clonotype. This sequence joins TRBV7-9 and TRBJ1-1; tentatively, D is TRBD1 (5 bases). The CDR3 totals 15 residues. Per germline, CDR1 SEHNR and CDR2 FQNEAQ (reference sequence). V lost 3 bases to trimming and J lost 11 bases, with 22 bases between them. The CDR3 DNA is TGTGCCAGCAGCTTCGGCCCCCAACCGGGACGTGGGGCTTTCTTT. It translates to CASSFGPQPGRGAFF.

The CDR3 coding sequence is TGTGCCAGCAGCTTAGGACTAGCGGGGCTGTCCTACGAGCAGTACTTC. Encoded protein: CASSLGLAGLSYEQYF. The chain is built from TRBV7-2 and TRBJ2-7; 11 bases match TRBD2. Germline V gene lookup returns CDR1 SGHTA and CDR2 FQGNSA. V was clipped by 1 base and J by 1 base; unmatched bases: 3. CDR3 length: 16 residues.

J is TRBJ1-1 and V is TRBV4-1; 10 positions match TRBD1. The CDR3 totals 16 residues. J lost 6 bases, V lost 4 bases, and 11 bases had no gene match. Per germline, CDR1 MGHRA and CDR2 YSYEKL. Here the CDR3 reads CASSRIGQGEGAEAFF. CDR3 bases: TGCGCCAGCAGCCGGATCGGACAGGGGGAAGGCGCTGAAGCTTTCTTT.

The chain is built from TRBV9 and TRBJ2-3; D might be TRBD1 or TRBD2, each matching 5 bases. CDR1 and CDR2 (germline): SGDLS, YYNGEE. The CDR3 contains 16 residues. The V end lost 0 bases, the J end lost 5 bases, and 16 bases lay between the germline ends. The CDR3 here is CASSVGGTAGGDTQYF. The CDR3 coding sequence is TGTGCCAGCAGCGTAGGAGGGACGGCGGGTGGAGATACGCAGTATTTT.

The gene calls are TRBV9 and TRBJ2-7; 9 positions agree with TRBD2. V dropped 4 bases and J dropped 2; count of bases not matched to a gene: 7. This CDR3 has 15 amino acids. In germline, CDR1 is SGDLS, CDR2 YYNGEE. CDR3 region: CASSLSGGATYEQYF. CDR3 coding DNA: TGTGCCAGCAGCCTTAGCGGGGGCGCCACCTACGAGCAGTACTTC.

This clonotype was seen many times. The V call is TRBV7-2, the J call TRBJ1-3; 9 bases match TRBD1. CDR1 and CDR2 (germline): SGHTA, FQGNSA. V trimming: 5 bases; J trimming: 7 bases; junction bases outside the gene matches: 3. CDR3 length: 13 amino acids. CDR3 DNA: TGTGCCAGCAGCCGGGACAGGGCCAACACCATATATTTT. Its translation is CASSRDRANTIYF.

A few counts support this clonotype. The rearrangement links TRBV12-3 or TRBV12-4 to TRBJ2-3, with D perhaps matching TRBD1 (5 bases). The CDR3 totals 13 residues. Trimming took 3 bases from V and 5 from J, leaving 9 bases between them. CDR3 amino acids: CASSFLREDTQYF. For the CDR3, the DNA is TGTGCCAGCAGTTTCCTCAGGGAAGATACGCAGTATTTT.

The chain combines TRBV5-5 with TRBJ1-4; 7 bases are shared with TRBD1. V was pared by 2 bases and J by 8 bases, with 9 bases of the junction left unmatched. The germline CDR1 and CDR2 sequences are SGHKS and YYEKEE (reference sequence). The CDR3 is 15 residues long. The CDR3 reads CASSFEDRVDEKLFF. CDR3 DNA: TGTGCCAGCAGCTTTGAAGACAGGGTCGACGAAAAACTGTTTTTT.

This clonotype appeared a few times. The rearrangement joins TRBV28 to TRBJ1-1, with D hard to call. Trimming removed 2 bases from V and 7 bases from J, with 14 bases in between. CDR1 and CDR2 from the germline V gene are MDHEN and SYDVKM. The CDR3 covers 14 residues. The CDR3 DNA reads as TGTGCCAGCAGTTTAACCCCCTCTGGTTATGAAGCTTTCTTT. This sequence encodes CASSLTPSGYEAFF.

This clonotype was seen only a few times. V usage is TRBV4-2 and J usage is TRBJ1-2, with TRBD1 as a possible D gene (5 bases). The ends were cut back, 0 bases at V and 0 bases at J, with 11 bases in the middle. Germline CDR1 reads LGHNA; CDR2 reads YNFKEQ. The CDR3 sequence is 16 residues long. The chain's CDR3 is CASSQEIQGPNYGYTF. CDR3 bases: TGTGCCAGCAGCCAAGAAATCCAGGGCCCTAACTATGGCTACACCTTC.

This clonotype was recorded a few times. This rearrangement joins TRBV7-6 to TRBJ2-3; TRBD2 matches 12 bases. V shed 2 bases, J shed 5 bases, and the junction held 2 bases outside the gene matches. The length of the CDR3 is 15 residues. CDR1 is SGHVS, CDR2 FNYEAQ, per germline. The CDR3 here is CASSLRLAGEDTQYF. CDR3 sequence (DNA): TGTGCCAGCAGCTTAAGACTAGCGGGGGAAGATACGCAGTATTTT.

This clonotype was found a few times. The J gene is TRBJ2-7, the V gene TRBV27; 7 nucleotides match TRBD2. This CDR3 is 14 amino acids long. Unmatched junction bases numbered 4, after V lost 2 bases and J lost 3 bases. Germline CDR1 reads MNHEY; CDR2 reads SMNVEV (reference sequence). CDR3 nucleotides: TGTGCCAGCAGTTTAGCGGGGACTATCTACGAGCAGTACTTC. It yields the protein CASSLAGTIYEQYF.

There are a few counts of this clonotype. The chain employs TRBV7-6 and TRBJ2-2; D unclear. CDR3 length equals 14 residues. The germline gives CDR1 SGHVS, CDR2 FNYEAQ. V lost 5 bases and J 1 base, leaving 8 bases between the germline ends. The CDR3 DNA follows: TGTGCCAGCAGCCCTGATGTGAACACCGGGGAGCTGTTTTTT. This translates into CASSPDVNTGELFF. Based on the CDR3 plus reference TRBV7-6 and TRBJ2-2, the full variable domain is GAGVSQSPRYKVTKRGQDVALRCDPISGHVSLYWYRQALGQGPEFLTYFNYEAQQDKSGLPNDRFSAERPEGSISTLTIQRTEQRDSAMYRCASSPDVNTGELFFGEGSRLTVL.

The chain recombines TRBV28 with TRBJ2-1, with TRBD1 identical over 8 bases. CDR3 size: 16 residues. CDR1 is MDHEN, CDR2 SYDVKM, per germline. The trim removed 1 base at V and 6 bases at J, leaving 8 bases unmatched. CDR3 nucleotides: TGTGCCAGCAGTTTATTACCAGGGGGCAACCTCAATGAGCAGTTCTTC. Protein product: CASSLLPGGNLNEQFF.

The gene calls are TRBV24-1 and TRBJ2-1; 10 positions match TRBD1. Germline V CDR1 and CDR2: KGHDR, SFDVKD. This CDR3 contains 17 residues. Unmatched junction bases numbered 10, after V lost 5 bases and J lost 4 bases. The CDR3 sequence is CATSGTDRGHRYNEQFF. CDR3 nucleotides: TGTGCCACCAGTGGTACTGACAGGGGGCATCGGTACAATGAGCAGTTCTTC.

The gene calls are TRBV7-9 and TRBJ1-1; perhaps TRBD1 as D (5 bases). V shed 6 bases and J shed 0 bases, with 11 bases lying between them. CDR1 SEHNR and CDR2 FQNEAQ come from the germline V gene (reference sequence). The length of the CDR3 is 14 residues. CDR3 bases: TGTGCCAGCAGGTCAGGGTACATGAACACTGAAGCTTTCTTT. It encodes CASRSGYMNTEAFF.

The sample holds a few counts of this clonotype. The rearrangement uses TRBV9 and TRBJ2-7, with TRBD2 identical over 8 bases. This CDR3 region has 14 residues. Germline-derived CDR1 and CDR2 are SGDLS and YYNGEE. V was pared by 5 bases and J by 2 bases, with 6 bases of the junction left unmatched. The DNA of the CDR3 is TGTGCCAGCAGTCCGGGCGGGGGGACCTACGAGCAGTACTTC. This translates into CASSPGGGTYEQYF.